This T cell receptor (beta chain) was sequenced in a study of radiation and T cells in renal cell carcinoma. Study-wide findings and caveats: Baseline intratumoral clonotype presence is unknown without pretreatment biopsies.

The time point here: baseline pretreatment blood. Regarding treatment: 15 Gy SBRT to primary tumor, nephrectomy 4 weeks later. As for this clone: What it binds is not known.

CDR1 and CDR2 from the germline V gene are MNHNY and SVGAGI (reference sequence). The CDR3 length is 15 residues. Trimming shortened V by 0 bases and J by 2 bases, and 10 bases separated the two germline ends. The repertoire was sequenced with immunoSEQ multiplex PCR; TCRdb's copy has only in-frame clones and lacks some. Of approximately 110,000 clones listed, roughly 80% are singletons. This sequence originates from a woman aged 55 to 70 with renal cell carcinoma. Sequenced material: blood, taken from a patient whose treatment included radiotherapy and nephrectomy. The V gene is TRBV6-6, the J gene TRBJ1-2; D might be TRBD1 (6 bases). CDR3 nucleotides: TGTGCCAGCAGTTACTCGAGGACAGTAAACTATGGCTACACCTTC. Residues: CASSYSRTVNYGYTF.